The clone carrying this T cell receptor beta chain was picked up many times. Its antigen is not known. Germline CDR1 and CDR2: SGHRS and YFSETQ. The CDR3 sequence is 15 residues long. V gave up 0 bases and J gave up 8 bases; unmatched junction bases: 10. Template switching, a step in the protocol, added a universal primer site, and cDNA carried unique molecular identifiers. Using its own MiXCR run on the 5' RACE reads, TCRdb lists one record per CDR3 protein. The sample holds hundreds of thousands of distinct CDR3 sequences, 6.5% to 8.5% seen once. The data derive from a study of identical twins. General observations from the study: Sharing of beta out-of-frame sequences by twins showed a weaker excess.

Healthy Caucasian donors formed the entire cohort. The same data also went into a second study, on yellow fever vaccine responses in identical twins.

The genes are TRBV5-1 and TRBJ2-7, with 8 bases fitting TRBD1. This TCR came from a woman aged 18-29 years in good health. Sequencing was carried out using memory (CD45RO+) T cells sorted from blood. Written as DNA, the CDR3 is TGCGCCAGCAGCTTGGCAGACTCCGGACAGGGCAAGCAGTACTTC. This sequence encodes CASSLADSGQGKQYF.